This TCR beta chain was retrieved from a study of early stage breast cancer tumors. Study-wide results and caveats: Most shared enriched TCRB sequences were commonly generated ones.

CDR1 is MDHEN and CDR2 is SYDVKM in the germline V gene. With 6 bases removed from V and 1 base from J, the gap between germline ends came to 3 bases. The CDR3 consists of 12 residues. On this clone itself: Its antigen is still unknown.

Each sample had two DNA replicates, about 0.5 ug blood or around 1.4 ug tissue. Produced via immunoSEQ multiplex PCR; TCRdb's table is partial and in-frame only. This sample yields about 70,000 clones, of which 80% are seen a single time; over 3.5% belongs to the top ten. The clonotype comes from a middle-aged person with breast cancer. V gene TRBV28 combines with J gene TRBJ2-2; D remains ambiguous. The sequencing sample was made of blood. DNA for the CDR3: TGTGCCAGCAGGGAGAACACCGGGGAGCTGTTTTTT. It is translated as CASRENTGELFF.